This T cell receptor (beta chain) originates from a study of neoadjuvant anti-PD-1 for oral cavity cancer. Whole-study context: Nivolumab at 3 mg/kg was mostly given biweekly, three to four doses, pre-surgery.

This clone is judged medium-sized. Its matching antigen is unknown. V lost 4 bases and J lost 3, with 10 bases in between. The germline CDR1 and CDR2 sequences are SNHLY and FYNNEI. This CDR3 spans 13 amino acids. Points from the study as a whole: PBMC Gini-index clonality exceeded responders' in non-responders post-nivolumab.

Measured with immunoSEQ multiplex PCR; TCRdb has only the in-frame clones, and not every one. The repertoire has about 16,000 clones, under 75% of them found once; the top ten carry roughly 2.8%. The chain is built from TRBV2 and TRBJ2-7; D might be TRBD1 (5 bases). The sample consisted of PBMCs, taken before nivolumab (anti-PD-1) treatment. This clonotype originated in a person aged 35-79 years with oral cavity squamous cell carcinoma. The CDR3 bases are TGTGCCAGCAGTGGGGCAGGGAACTACGAGCAGTACTTC. Translated: CASSGAGNYEQYF.